Shown below are 27 T cell receptor beta chains from a single sample sequenced in a study of cytomegalovirus exposure and HLA in healthy donors (dated by TCRdb to 2016 to 2017). Library construction relied on the immunoSEQ multiplex PCR assay. For the multiplex PCR, a mixture combining 60 forward primers for TCR Vbeta segments and 13 reverse primers for TCR Jbeta segments was used. Here the immuneACCESS table is served through TCRdb, limited to in-frame sequences with V and J called. Missing clones are a known gap in these copies; in checked studies unresolved V genes cover under half, and the rest lacks a known reason. In all, the sample holds some 210,000 clones, and approximately 82% of those were seen once. The ten biggest clones cover 3% to 4.5% of the sample. Sample: PBMCs. These TCRs come from a male donor in good health and CMV-seronegative.

This clone showed up just a few times. The rearrangement joins TRBV2 to TRBJ2-7; 7 bases line up with TRBD2. Germline V lookup: CDR1 SNHLY, CDR2 FYNNEI. V was clipped by 7 bases and J by 5 bases; unmatched bases: 11. CDR3 length: 14 amino acids. DNA of the CDR3: TGTGCCAGCATATATCGGGAGGCCAGGGACGAGCAGTACTTC. Its translation: CASIYREARDEQYF.

This clone is a singleton in its sample. The J gene is TRBJ2-2, the V gene TRBV5-4, with 7 bases aligning to TRBD1. Germline V CDR1 and CDR2: SGHNT, YYREEE (reference sequence). The CDR3 has 17 residues. The V segment lost 1 base and the J segment 5 bases; nucleotides outside the gene matches: 11. The CDR3 loop is CASSLRPTGEFTGELFF. In nucleotides, the CDR3 is TGTGCCAGCAGCTTGAGACCAACAGGGGAGTTTACCGGGGAGCTGTTTTTT.

The chain carries TRBV19 and TRBJ1-5; 8 positions agree with TRBD1. Losses at the gene ends were 5 bases for V and 4 bases for J; bases not matched to a gene: 7. This CDR3 has 15 amino acids. Germline CDR1 LNHDA, CDR2 SQIVND (reference sequence). The CDR3 reads CASSDLGQGNQPQHF. CDR3 nucleotides: TGTGCCAGTAGTGATTTAGGACAGGGTAATCAGCCCCAGCATTTT.

This clone was seen a handful of times. The chain employs TRBV5-6 and TRBJ2-7; D gene ambiguous. V lost 7 bases and J lost 1, with 9 bases in between. Germline lookup yields CDR1 SGHDT and CDR2 YYEEEE. This CDR3 is built from 12 residues. The CDR3 nucleotides are TGTGCCAGCGGCTCCGGTTCCTACGAGCAGTACTTC. Protein: CASGSGSYEQYF.

This clone was recorded a few times. This chain joins TRBV30 and TRBJ2-3; D perhaps matches TRBD1 (7 bases). From germline, CDR1 is GTSNPN and CDR2 SVGIG (reference sequence). CDR3 length: 15 residues. The CDR3: CGTRGGDRDTDTQYF. CDR3 DNA: TGTGGAACGAGGGGCGGGGACAGAGACACAGATACGCAGTATTTT.

This clone was seen just once. The chain recombines TRBV6-6 with TRBJ2-1, with D tentatively TRBD2 (5 bases). The CDR3 is 16 residues long. V gave up 2 bases and J gave up 6 bases, with 17 bases separating them. Germline V CDR1 and CDR2: MNHNY, SVGAGI (reference sequence). CDR3 amino acids: CASSYERPLMGNEQFF. The CDR3 coding sequence is TGTGCCAGCAGTTACGAGCGGCCCCTGATGGGCAATGAGCAGTTCTTC.

This clone is a singleton in its sample. J is TRBJ2-5 and V is TRBV7-2; D perhaps matches TRBD1 (6 bases). The germline CDR1 and CDR2 sequences are SGHTA and FQGNSA. CDR3 length: 15 residues. Deletions cut 4 bases from V and 0 bases from J, with 12 bases between. Here the CDR3 reads CASSSTGVHQETQYF. CDR3 sequence (DNA): TGTGCCAGCAGCTCGACAGGAGTCCACCAAGAGACCCAGTACTTC. Full variable domain (outside the CDR3, taken from reference TRBV7-2 and TRBJ2-5): GAGVSQSPSNKVTEKGKDVELRCDPISGHTALYWYRQSLGQGLEFLIYFQGNSAPDKSGLPSDRFSAERTGGSVSTLTIQRTQQEDSAVYLCASSSTGVHQETQYFGPGTRLLVL.

A single count supports this clone. This chain uses TRBV19 with TRBJ2-1, with TRBD2 matching over 14 bases. The V gene end was trimmed by 10 bases and the J gene end by 8 bases; junction bases not matched to a gene: 4. Germline loops: CDR1 LNHDA, CDR2 SQIVND (reference sequence). The CDR3 loop spans 13 amino acids. The CDR3 DNA is TGTGCCACGACTAGCGGGAGGGCCCATGAGCAGTTCTTC. Amino acids: CATTSGRAHEQFF.

This chain links TRBV19 with TRBJ2-5; a possible D gene is TRBD2 (6 bases). Deletions cut 5 bases from V and 5 bases from J, with 18 bases between. Per the germline V gene, CDR1 is LNHDA and CDR2 is SQIVND (reference sequence). The CDR3 spans 15 residues. In DNA, the CDR3 is TGTGCCAGTAGTCCACCGGGAGATCCAGGGGAGACCCAGTACTTC. This translates into CASSPPGDPGETQYF.

This clone has a handful of counts. The V call is TRBV6-1, the J call TRBJ2-2, with 8 bases aligning to TRBD1. Looked up from germline, CDR1 is MNHNS and CDR2 is SASEGT. The CDR3 extends over 15 amino acids. V trimming: 3 bases; J trimming: 7 bases; junction bases outside the gene matches: 7. The CDR3 region is CASSEATGAGGELFF. In DNA, the CDR3 is TGTGCCAGCAGTGAGGCGACAGGGGCGGGCGGGGAGCTGTTTTTT.

The gene calls are TRBV30 and TRBJ1-5, with no clear D. The V and J ends lost 4 bases and 0 bases respectively, with 10 bases between them. CDR3 length: 14 amino acids. Per germline, CDR1 GTSNPN and CDR2 SVGIG (reference sequence). CDR3 sequence (DNA): TGTGCCTGGAAAGGGAGATATAGCAATCAGCCCCAGCATTTT. Residues: CAWKGRYSNQPQHF.

This clone was found once. The V and J genes are TRBV5-1 and TRBJ2-7, with D possibly matching TRBD1 (6 bases). Trimming stripped 3 bases from V and 3 bases from J, with 16 bases between. The CDR3 is 15 amino acids. Per the germline V gene, CDR1 is SGHRS and CDR2 is YFSETQ. The CDR3 here is CASSSSPGTIYEQYF. The CDR3 DNA is TGCGCCAGCAGCTCTTCACCCGGGACAATCTACGAGCAGTACTTC.

This clone was counted between two and nine times. This rearrangement joins TRBV9 to TRBJ2-2, with 8 bases aligning to TRBD1. V dropped 4 bases and J dropped 1; count of bases not matched to a gene: 6. Germline-derived CDR1 and CDR2 are SGDLS and YYNGEE. The CDR3 spans 16 residues. CDR3 sequence: CASSLTGTGNTGELFF. CDR3 nucleotides: TGTGCCAGCAGCCTCACCGGGACAGGGAACACCGGGGAGCTGTTTTTT. Full variable domain (outside the CDR3, taken from reference TRBV9 and TRBJ2-2): DSGVTQTPKHLITATGQRVTLRCSPRSGDLSVYWYQQSLDQGLQFLIQYYNGEERAKGNILERFSAQQFPDLHSELNLSSLELGDSALYFCASSLTGTGNTGELFFGEGSRLTVL.

The V gene is TRBV10-3, the J gene TRBJ1-5, with a weak D call TRBD1 (5 bases). There are 16 residues in the CDR3. Germline V gene data show CDR1 as ENHRY and CDR2 as SYGVKD. With 0 bases removed from V and 6 bases from J, the gap between germline ends came to 15 bases. CDR3 residues: CAISESVVGASQPQHF. The DNA for the CDR3 is TGTGCCATCAGTGAGTCGGTGGTAGGGGCGAGTCAGCCCCAGCATTTT.

The V call is TRBV5-1, the J call TRBJ2-7; TRBD2 matches at 11 bases. CDR3 length: 19 amino acids. Germline assignment: CDR1 SGHRS and CDR2 YFSETQ. V lost 4 bases to trimming and J lost 3 bases; unmatched junction nucleotides: 18. CDR3 DNA sequence: TGCGCCAGCAGCGCACTTCCGGGACTAGCGGTTGGTACGGGCTACGAGCAGTACTTC. Encoded protein: CASSALPGLAVGTGYEQYF.

The CDR3 sequence is CASSHPTGTGAVNSPLHF. CDR3 nucleotide sequence: TGTGCCAGCAGCCACCCTACCGGGACAGGGGCGGTTAATTCACCCCTCCACTTT. The chain links TRBV27 to TRBJ1-6, with 10 bases lining up with TRBD1. The germline CDR1 and CDR2 sequences are MNHEY and SMNVEV (reference sequence). V dropped 6 bases and J dropped 6; count of bases not matched to a gene: 14. The CDR3 covers 18 residues.

V gene TRBV6-5 combines with J gene TRBJ1-1; D gene unclear. The length of the CDR3 is 13 residues. The germline V gene encodes CDR1 MNHEY and CDR2 SVGAGI. V was clipped by 0 bases and J by 10 bases, with 12 bases between them. Written as DNA, the CDR3 is TGTGCCAGCAGTTACTCGACAAAAACCAGAGCTTTCTTT. This translates into CASSYSTKTRAFF.

The chain is built from TRBV13 and TRBJ2-7; 11 bases are a match to TRBD1. Germline V gene data show CDR1 as PRHDT and CDR2 as FYEKMQ (reference sequence). The CDR3 has 18 amino acids. The V segment lost 0 bases and the J segment 0 bases; nucleotides outside the gene matches: 7. CDR3 DNA sequence: TGTGCCAGCAGCTTAGGGGGGACAGGGGGACCTTACTCCTACGAGCAGTACTTC. It translates to CASSLGGTGGPYSYEQYF.

This clone was seen only once. The chain couples TRBV19 to TRBJ1-5; 10 bases align to TRBD1. With 4 bases clipped from V and 5 bases from J, the junction kept 8 bases outside the gene matches. CDR1 is LNHDA, CDR2 SQIVND, per germline (reference sequence). This CDR3 is built from 16 residues. The CDR3 bases are TGTGCCAGTAGTACACGAGACAGGGGGCTCGATCAGCCCCAGCATTTT. Protein product: CASSTRDRGLDQPQHF.

The V gene is TRBV6-5, the J gene TRBJ2-1; perhaps TRBD2 as D (6 bases). V was trimmed by 2 bases and J by 2 bases, leaving 7 bases between them. Germline assignment: CDR1 MNHEY and CDR2 SVGAGI. The CDR3 runs 14 residues. The CDR3 here is CASSYQRAYNEQFF. The CDR3 nucleotides read TGTGCCAGCAGTTACCAGCGGGCCTACAATGAGCAGTTCTTC.

This chain joins TRBV5-5 and TRBJ2-2; tentative D call: TRBD1 (6 bases). Trimming removed 0 bases from V and 6 bases from J, with 12 bases in between. Germline V gene lookup returns CDR1 SGHKS and CDR2 YYEKEE (reference sequence). The CDR3 is 15 amino acids. The CDR3 nucleotides are TGTGCCAGCAGCTTGGTGCAGGGGCCGGCCGGGGAGCTGTTTTTT. The encoded protein is CASSLVQGPAGELFF.

CDR3 loop: CASSEGQRNEKLFF. The DNA for the CDR3 is TGTGCCAGCAGTGAGGGGCAGCGTAATGAAAAACTGTTTTTT. The chain links TRBV2 to TRBJ1-4, with a weak D call TRBD1 (5 bases). This CDR3 has 14 amino acids. Trimming shortened V by 3 bases and J by 4 bases, and 9 bases separated the two germline ends. The germline V gene encodes CDR1 SNHLY and CDR2 FYNNEI.

This sequence joins TRBV10-3 and TRBJ1-2; D gene ambiguous. Looked up from germline, CDR1 is ENHRY and CDR2 is SYGVKD. With 5 bases removed from V and 7 bases from J, the gap between germline ends came to 11 bases. There are 12 residues in the CDR3. The CDR3 coding sequence is TGTGCCATCAGTCCCCGATTCGGTGGCTACACCTTC. Amino acid sequence: CAISPRFGGYTF.

The gene calls are TRBV5-6 and TRBJ2-5; a weak D match, TRBD1 (6 bases). The DNA end lines up better with TRBJ2-7; the J call may be wrong. Germline V lookup: CDR1 SGHDT, CDR2 YYEEEE. This CDR3 contains 13 residues. CDR3 protein: CASSFLDRSEQYF. Written as DNA, the CDR3 is TGTGCCAGCAGCTTTCTGGACAGATCCGAGCAGTACTTC.

Points on this clone: The junction does not match germline at one end; this may be a read error. The chain uses TRBV7-9 and TRBJ2-2, with a weak D call TRBD2 (6 bases). CDR3 length equals 14 residues. Germline values: CDR1 SEHNR, CDR2 FQNEAQ (reference sequence). CDR3 nucleotides: TGTTCCAGCAGCTTAGCGGCCATCACCGGGGAGCTGTTTTTT. This translates into CSSSLAAITGELFF.

The chain joins TRBV9 to TRBJ2-7; tentatively, D is TRBD1 (5 bases). Germline loops: CDR1 SGDLS, CDR2 YYNGEE. Between the trimmed V and J ends, which lost 6 bases and 3 bases, there was a span of 25 bases. This CDR3 region has 17 residues. This CDR3 reads CASKLPLPEDKSYEQYF. The CDR3 bases are TGTGCCAGCAAACTTCCCCTCCCAGAGGACAAGAGCTACGAGCAGTACTTC.

A few counts support this clone. V usage is TRBV10-2 and J usage is TRBJ2-7, with 10 bases lining up with TRBD1. Germline V gives CDR1 WSHSY, CDR2 SAAADI. The CDR3 length is 15 residues. The J segment lost 4 bases and the V segment lost 6 bases, leaving 9 bases of the junction unmatched. This chain's CDR3 is CASSERTGGGYEQYF. CDR3 sequence (DNA): TGCGCCAGCAGCGAACGGACAGGGGGGGGGTACGAGCAGTACTTC.